A single TCR beta chain is shown here with its context. Antigen unknown. The entry originates in a study of identifying expanded T cells in peripheral blood. Collection occurred without any documented infections or immune events in donors. Overall study findings and caveats: Technical replicates showed approximately 1.2 changed clones; two weeks approximately 16; four weeks 19. Across healthy donors, higher total template counts meant significantly greater approximately two-week count variance.

The repertoire was sequenced with immunoSEQ multiplex PCR; TCRdb's copy has only in-frame clones and lacks some. Of under 70,000 clones in the sample, about 90% were seen once. Germline CDR1 SGHNT, CDR2 YYREEE (reference sequence). V trimming: 1 base; J trimming: 5 bases; junction bases outside the gene matches: 10. The CDR3 totals 17 residues. Sequencing was carried out using blood. The sequence was collected from a person between 18 and 70 years old in good health. This sequence joins TRBV5-4 and TRBJ2-1, with 9 bases that match TRBD2. CDR3 nucleotide sequence: TGTGCCAGCAGCTTGAAAAGCGGGGGGTTCGGGAACAATGAGCAGTTCTTC. Its translation is CASSLKSGGFGNNEQFF.